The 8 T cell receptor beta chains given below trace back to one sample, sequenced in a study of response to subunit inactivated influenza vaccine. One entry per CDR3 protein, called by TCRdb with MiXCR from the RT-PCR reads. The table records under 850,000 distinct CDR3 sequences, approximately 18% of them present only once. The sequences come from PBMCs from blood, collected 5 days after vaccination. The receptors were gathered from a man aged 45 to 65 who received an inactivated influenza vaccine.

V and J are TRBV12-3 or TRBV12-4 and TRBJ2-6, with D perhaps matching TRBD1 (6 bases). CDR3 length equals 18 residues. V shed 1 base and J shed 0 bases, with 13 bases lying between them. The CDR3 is CASSLGQAYSSGANVLTF. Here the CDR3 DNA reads TGTGCCAGCAGTTTAGGACAGGCATACAGCTCTGGGGCCAACGTCCTGACTTTC.

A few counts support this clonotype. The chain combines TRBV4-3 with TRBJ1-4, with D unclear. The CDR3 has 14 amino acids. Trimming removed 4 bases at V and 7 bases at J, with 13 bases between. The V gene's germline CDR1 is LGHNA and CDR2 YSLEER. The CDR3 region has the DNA TGCGCCAGCAGCCTGGGTCTAATAGCTGAAAAACTGTTTTTT. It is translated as CASSLGLIAEKLFF.

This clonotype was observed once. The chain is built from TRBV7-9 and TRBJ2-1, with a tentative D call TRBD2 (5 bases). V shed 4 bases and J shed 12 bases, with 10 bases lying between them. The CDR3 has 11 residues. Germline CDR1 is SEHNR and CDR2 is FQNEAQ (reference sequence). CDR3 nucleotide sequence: TGTGCCAGCAGCTCGACTACCCTGCAGTTCTTC. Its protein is CASSSTTLQFF.

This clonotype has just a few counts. CDR3 nucleotide sequence: TGTGCCAGCAGTACCCCGGGACTCTCCTTTTACAATGAGCAGTTCTTC. Protein product: CASSTPGLSFYNEQFF. The chain combines TRBV12-3 or TRBV12-4 with TRBJ2-1; a weak D match, TRBD2 (6 bases). The CDR3 consists of 16 residues. Between the trimmed V and J ends, which lost 5 bases and 4 bases, there was a span of 18 bases.

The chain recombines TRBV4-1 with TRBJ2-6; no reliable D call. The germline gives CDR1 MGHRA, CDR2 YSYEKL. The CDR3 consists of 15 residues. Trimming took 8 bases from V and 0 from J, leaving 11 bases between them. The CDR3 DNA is TGCGCCAGCGGGCCCTCCGGCTCTGGGGCCAACGTCCTGACTTTC. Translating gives CASGPSGSGANVLTF.

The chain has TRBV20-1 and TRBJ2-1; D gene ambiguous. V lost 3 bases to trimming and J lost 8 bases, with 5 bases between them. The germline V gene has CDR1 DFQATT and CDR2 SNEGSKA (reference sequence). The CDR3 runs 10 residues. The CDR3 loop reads CSASPHEQFF. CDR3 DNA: TGCAGTGCTAGTCCGCATGAGCAGTTCTTC.

DNA of the CDR3: TGTGCCAGCACTACCGGAACGGACACCGGGGAGCTGTTTTTT. Translated: CASTTGTDTGELFF. V usage is TRBV6-2 or TRBV6-3 and J usage is TRBJ2-2, with no clear D. CDR3 length: 14 residues. The ends were cut back, 7 bases at V and 3 bases at J, with 12 bases in the middle. Germline CDR1 MNHEY, CDR2 SVGEGT.

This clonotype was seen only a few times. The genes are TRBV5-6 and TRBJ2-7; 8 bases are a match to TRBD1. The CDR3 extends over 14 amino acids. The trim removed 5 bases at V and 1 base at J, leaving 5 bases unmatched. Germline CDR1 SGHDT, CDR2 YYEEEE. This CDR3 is CASRLGTGSYEQYF. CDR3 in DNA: TGTGCCAGCAGACTGGGGACAGGATCCTACGAGCAGTACTTC.